One sample yielded the 26 T cell receptor beta chains listed below, sequenced in a study of cytomegalovirus exposure and HLA in healthy donors (TCRdb year 2017). Library generation was performed with the immunoSEQ multiplex PCR assay. For the multiplex PCR, a mixture combining 60 forward primers for TCR Vbeta segments and 13 reverse primers for TCR Jbeta segments was used. Here the immuneACCESS table is served through TCRdb, limited to in-frame sequences with V and J called. Missing clones are a known gap in these copies; in checked studies unresolved V genes cover under half, and the rest lacks a known reason. The sample table contains under 200,000 clones; only one count was recorded for 80% to 85% of them. The ten biggest clones cover 8.5% of the sample. Sequencing was done on a sample of PBMCs. These receptors were collected from a male donor in good health and CMV-seropositive.

This chain uses TRBV2 with TRBJ2-3; D ambiguous. Trimming removed 6 bases from V and 5 bases from J, with 12 bases in between. The length of the CDR3 is 13 residues. The germline V gene encodes CDR1 SNHLY and CDR2 FYNNEI. The CDR3 nucleotides are TGTGCCAGCAGCGCCCCTAATGGAGATACGCAGTATTTT. Translating it yields CASSAPNGDTQYF.

The genes are TRBV14 and TRBJ2-2; TRBD1 aligns across 7 bases. V shed 4 bases and J 4 bases; nucleotides not matched to a gene: 6. The CDR3 covers 15 residues. CDR1 is SGHDN and CDR2 is FVKESK in the germline V gene. In nucleotides, the CDR3 is TGTGCCAGCAGCCGCCCTGGGACAGCCACCGGGGAGCTGTTTTTT. Translated: CASSRPGTATGELFF.

The rearrangement links TRBV9 to TRBJ2-5, with D possibly matching TRBD2 (5 bases). Trimming left V 0 bases short and J 5 bases short, with 14 bases between. Germline values: CDR1 SGDLS, CDR2 YYNGEE. The CDR3 covers 15 residues. CDR3 coding DNA: TGTGCCAGCAGCGTAGCCGGAGGCGGTGTTGAGACCCAGTACTTC. Residues: CASSVAGGGVETQYF.

The chain joins TRBV28 to TRBJ1-5; TRBD1 is a possible D gene (6 bases). The CDR3 spans 14 residues. Deletions cut 6 bases from V and 5 bases from J, with 14 bases between. Per germline, CDR1 MDHEN and CDR2 SYDVKM. DNA of the CDR3: TGTGCCAGCAGCTTGGGGGGGCCTCATCAGCCCCAGCATTTT. Encoded protein: CASSLGGPHQPQHF.

This chain joins TRBV6-5 and TRBJ2-1; TRBD2 is a possible D gene (6 bases). The CDR3 is made up of 15 amino acids. Germline-derived CDR1 and CDR2 are MNHEY and SVGAGI. Trimming removed 1 base from V and 7 bases from J, with 14 bases in between. CDR3 region: CASSYWGRMGNEQFF. The CDR3 nucleotides are TGTGCCAGCAGTTACTGGGGGAGGATGGGAAATGAGCAGTTCTTC.

The table lists this clone with a few counts. The chain has TRBV4-1 and TRBJ2-1; TRBD2 matches 13 bases. The CDR3 is 15 amino acids. The germline gives CDR1 MGHRA, CDR2 YSYEKL. The V segment lost 6 bases and the J segment 7 bases; nucleotides outside the gene matches: 6. CDR3 loop: CASRDTSGRVNEQFF. The DNA of the CDR3 is TGCGCCAGCAGGGACACTAGCGGGAGGGTAAATGAGCAGTTCTTC.

The chain recombines TRBV4-3 with TRBJ2-1; the match to TRBD2 covers 7 bases. This CDR3 has 13 residues. V gave up 4 bases and J gave up 8 bases; unmatched junction bases: 5. The V gene's germline CDR1 is LGHNA and CDR2 YSLEER. This CDR3 reads CASSRGGDHEQFF. The CDR3 region has the DNA TGCGCCAGCAGCCGCGGGGGAGACCATGAGCAGTTCTTC.

In its sample, this clone was seen once. The sample has other DNA sequences that encode this CDR3 too. This chain joins TRBV28 and TRBJ2-7; the D is unclear. The germline V gene has CDR1 MDHEN and CDR2 SYDVKM. The CDR3 length is 11 residues. The germline V and J ends were trimmed by 4 bases and 2 bases, with 3 bases remaining between them. The CDR3: CASSSPYEQYF. The CDR3 DNA sequence: TGTGCCAGCAGTTCTCCCTACGAGCAGTACTTC. Based on the CDR3 plus reference TRBV28 and TRBJ2-7, the full variable domain is DVKVTQSSRYLVKRTGEKVFLECVQDMDHENMFWYRQDPGLGLRLIYFSYDVKMKEKGDIPEGYSVSREKKERFSLILESASTNQTSMYLCASSSPYEQYFGPGTRLTVT.

The rearrangement uses TRBV5-5 and TRBJ2-1; possible D gene TRBD1, 6 bases. Trimming shortened V by 2 bases and J by 8 bases, and 11 bases separated the two germline ends. The CDR3 covers 13 residues. Germline V gene lookup returns CDR1 SGHKS and CDR2 YYEKEE (reference sequence). In DNA, the CDR3 is TGTGCCAGCAGCTTAGACAGGAAATATGAGCAGTTCTTC. This translates into CASSLDRKYEQFF.

The chain combines TRBV5-1 with TRBJ2-3; tentatively, D is TRBD1 (6 bases). CDR1 is SGHRS and CDR2 is YFSETQ in the germline V gene. V dropped 4 bases and J dropped 6 bases, with 18 bases sitting between them. The CDR3 is 15 amino acids. In DNA form, the CDR3 reads TGCGCCAGCAGCCCGCAACCCAGGGGTGGTGATACGCAGTATTTT. Protein: CASSPQPRGGDTQYF.

This clone was counted once. The V and J genes are TRBV10-3 and TRBJ2-2; 7 bases are a match to TRBD1. With V trimmed by 2 bases and J by 0 bases, 3 bases remained unmatched. The germline V gene encodes CDR1 ENHRY and CDR2 SYGVKD. The CDR3 consists of 16 residues. The CDR3 nucleotides are TGTGCCATCAGTGAGAGTGGGACAGCGAACACCGGGGAGCTGTTTTTT. This encodes CAISESGTANTGELFF.

The chain uses TRBV29-1 and TRBJ2-7; tentative D call: TRBD2 (5 bases). The germline V and J ends were trimmed by 7 bases and 0 bases, with 13 bases remaining between them. The CDR3 is 13 residues long. The germline CDR1 and CDR2 sequences are SQVTM and ANQGSEA. The CDR3 protein is CSARAGSSYEQYF. The CDR3, as DNA: TGCAGCGCCCGGGCTGGGAGCTCCTACGAGCAGTACTTC.

V and J are TRBV5-1 and TRBJ2-5, with 8 bases identical to TRBD1. This CDR3 is built from 15 residues. V was pared by 4 bases and J by 5 bases, with 10 bases of the junction left unmatched. CDR1 is SGHRS, CDR2 YFSETQ, per germline. The CDR3 nucleotides read TGCGCCAGCAGCCCGGGGGACAGGACAGGGGAGACCCAGTACTTC. Amino acids: CASSPGDRTGETQYF.

The chain joins TRBV18 to TRBJ1-5, with 8 nucleotides matching TRBD1. V shed 3 bases and J 3 bases; nucleotides not matched to a gene: 7. CDR3 length: 16 residues. Germline-derived CDR1 and CDR2 are KGHSH and LQKENI. Here the CDR3 reads CASSPWTGKYNQPQHF. The CDR3 region has the DNA TGTGCCAGCTCACCTTGGACAGGGAAGTACAATCAGCCCCAGCATTTT.

This chain joins TRBV18 and TRBJ2-5; D gene uncertain. Looked up from germline, CDR1 is KGHSH and CDR2 is LQKENI. This CDR3 has 14 amino acids. The V gene lost 0 bases and the J gene lost 4 bases, with 9 bases spanning the gap. This chain's CDR3 is CASSPPNRRETQYF. The CDR3, as DNA: TGTGCCAGCTCACCACCGAACAGACGAGAGACCCAGTACTTC. Drawing the rest from reference TRBV18 and TRBJ2-5, the complete variable domain is NAGVMQNPRHLVRRRGQEARLRCSPMKGHSHVYWYRQLPEEGLKFMVYLQKENIIDESGMPKERFSAEFPKEGPSILRIQQVVRGDSAAYFCASSPPNRRETQYFGPGTRLLVL.

Only one count was recorded for this clone. This rearrangement joins TRBV28 to TRBJ2-1, with 12 bases identical to TRBD2. Germline V gives CDR1 MDHEN, CDR2 SYDVKM. The CDR3 runs 16 residues. Trimming removed 5 bases from V and 1 base from J; junction bases left unmatched: 3. The CDR3 sequence: CASSTTSGRSYNEQFF. The CDR3 DNA sequence: TGTGCCAGCAGTACTACTAGCGGGAGGTCCTACAATGAGCAGTTCTTC.

The chain is built from TRBV4-3 and TRBJ1-2; a weak D match, TRBD1 (5 bases). The CDR3 loop spans 14 amino acids. V lost 8 bases, J lost 0 bases, and 13 bases lay in between. Germline values: CDR1 LGHNA, CDR2 YSLEER. The CDR3 DNA is TGCGCCAGCCGAAACTCGGGGGCTAACTATGGCTACACCTTC. This gives the protein CASRNSGANYGYTF.

V gene TRBV6-5 combines with J gene TRBJ1-2; D call uncertain. The V end was cut by 6 bases, the J end by 6 bases, with 17 bases between. Germline CDR1 reads MNHEY; CDR2 reads SVGAGI. The CDR3 is 14 residues long. This CDR3 is CASSLLQAFDGYTF. For the CDR3, the DNA is TGTGCCAGCAGCCTCCTCCAGGCCTTTGATGGCTACACCTTC.

The J gene is TRBJ1-2, the V gene TRBV18, with 9 positions matching TRBD1. Germline CDR1 KGHSH, CDR2 LQKENI. The CDR3 loop spans 17 amino acids. With V trimmed by 2 bases and J by 6 bases, 13 bases remained unmatched. The CDR3 DNA sequence: TGTGCCAGCTCACCATCGGAACAGGGGGCTGGTGATAATGGCTACACCTTC. Translated, it gives CASSPSEQGAGDNGYTF.

This clone was seen more than once but under ten times. The chain recombines TRBV7-9 with TRBJ2-5, with D possibly TRBD1 on 6 matching bases. CDR1 and CDR2 from the germline V gene are SEHNR and FQNEAQ (reference sequence). Deletions cut 3 bases from V and 1 base from J, with 9 bases between. The CDR3 length is 14 residues. CDR3 sequence: CASSFGGGQETQYF. The CDR3 region has the DNA TGTGCCAGCAGCTTTGGGGGCGGCCAAGAGACCCAGTACTTC.

This chain joins TRBV7-2 and TRBJ1-5; tentatively, D is TRBD1 (5 bases). The CDR3 length is 14 residues. Germline V lookup: CDR1 SGHTA, CDR2 FQGNSA. Trimming shortened V by 6 bases and J by 2 bases, and 11 bases separated the two germline ends. The CDR3 loop reads CASSGLGGNQPQHF. CDR3 DNA: TGTGCCAGCAGTGGGCTAGGGGGCAATCAGCCCCAGCATTTT.

The genes are TRBV12-5 and TRBJ1-1; D uncertain. The CDR3 runs to 15 residues. Trimming took off 0 bases at V and 1 base at J, with 9 bases between the two ends. Germline V gene data show CDR1 as LGHNT and CDR2 as FRNRAP. The CDR3 loop reads CASGLVSTGNTEAFF. The CDR3, as DNA: TGTGCTAGTGGTTTGGTAAGCACTGGGAACACTGAAGCTTTCTTT.

The chain has TRBV11-3 and TRBJ2-5; maybe TRBD1 (5 bases). The CDR3 is 16 residues long. The germline V gene encodes CDR1 SGHNT and CDR2 YENEEA. Trimming pared 0 bases from V and 5 bases from J, leaving 16 bases between. The CDR3: CASSLDQGPGVETQYF. In nucleotides, the CDR3 is TGTGCCAGCAGCTTAGATCAGGGCCCCGGAGTGGAGACCCAGTACTTC.

V gene TRBV9 combines with J gene TRBJ2-3; 8 bases fit TRBD2. Germline values: CDR1 SGDLS, CDR2 YYNGEE. V dropped 4 bases and J dropped 0; count of bases not matched to a gene: 7. The CDR3 consists of 16 residues. CDR3 residues: CASSPPQRGSTDTQYF. Written as DNA, the CDR3 is TGTGCCAGCAGCCCACCTCAGCGGGGGAGCACAGATACGCAGTATTTT.

The chain employs TRBV15 and TRBJ1-4, with D possibly TRBD1 on 6 matching bases. Looked up from germline, CDR1 is LNHNV and CDR2 is YYDKDF (reference sequence). CDR3 length: 14 amino acids. The CDR3: CAAAPGTPVGKLFF. In nucleotides, the CDR3 is TGTGCAGCAGCCCCCGGGACACCCGTCGGAAAACTGTTTTTT.

The V gene is TRBV7-9, the J gene TRBJ1-4; D is possibly TRBD1 (5 bases). Germline values: CDR1 SEHNR, CDR2 FQNEAQ (reference sequence). The ends were cut back, 5 bases at V and 4 bases at J, with 14 bases in the middle. The CDR3 consists of 15 residues. CDR3 residues: CASSVRQSLNEKLFF. DNA for the CDR3: TGTGCCAGCAGCGTTCGACAGTCCCTTAATGAAAAACTGTTTTTT.